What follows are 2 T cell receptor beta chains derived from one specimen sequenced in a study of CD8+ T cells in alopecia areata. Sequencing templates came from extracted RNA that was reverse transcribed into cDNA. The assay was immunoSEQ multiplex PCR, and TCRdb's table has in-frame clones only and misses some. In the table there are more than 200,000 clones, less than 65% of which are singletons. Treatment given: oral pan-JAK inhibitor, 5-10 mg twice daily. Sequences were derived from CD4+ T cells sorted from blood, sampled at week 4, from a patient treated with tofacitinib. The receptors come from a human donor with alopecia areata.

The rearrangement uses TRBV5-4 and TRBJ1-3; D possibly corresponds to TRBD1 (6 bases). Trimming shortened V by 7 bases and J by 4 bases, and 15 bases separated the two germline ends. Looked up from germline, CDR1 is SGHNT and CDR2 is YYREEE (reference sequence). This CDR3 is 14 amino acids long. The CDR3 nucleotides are TGTGCCAGCGGCATACAGGGAGCCGGAAACACCATATATTTT. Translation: CASGIQGAGNTIYF.

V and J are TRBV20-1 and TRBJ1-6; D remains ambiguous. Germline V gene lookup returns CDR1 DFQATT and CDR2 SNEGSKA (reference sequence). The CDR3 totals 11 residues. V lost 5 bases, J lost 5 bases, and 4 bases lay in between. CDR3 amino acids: CSAGDNSPLHF. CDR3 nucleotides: TGCAGTGCTGGGGATAATTCACCCCTCCACTTT.